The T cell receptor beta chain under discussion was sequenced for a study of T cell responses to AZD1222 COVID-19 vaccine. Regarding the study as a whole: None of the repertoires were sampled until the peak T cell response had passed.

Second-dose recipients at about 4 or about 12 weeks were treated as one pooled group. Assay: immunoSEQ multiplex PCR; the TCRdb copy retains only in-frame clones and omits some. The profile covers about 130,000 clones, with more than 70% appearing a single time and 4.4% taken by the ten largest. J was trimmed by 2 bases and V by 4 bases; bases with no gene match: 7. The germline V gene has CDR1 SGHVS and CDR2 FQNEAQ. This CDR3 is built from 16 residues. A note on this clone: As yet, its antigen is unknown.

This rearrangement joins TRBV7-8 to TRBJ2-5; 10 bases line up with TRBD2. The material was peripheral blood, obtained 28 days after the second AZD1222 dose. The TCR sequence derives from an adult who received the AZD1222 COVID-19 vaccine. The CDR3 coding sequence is TGTGCCAGCAGCTACCCAAAAGCGGGGGGGCAAGAGACCCAGTACTTC. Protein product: CASSYPKAGGQETQYF.